The T cell receptor beta chain under discussion was sequenced for a study of cytomegalovirus exposure and HLA in healthy donors. Overall study findings and caveats: One variant, a missense change in DCLRE1C, was linked in a later analysis to TCR beta V- and J-gene trimming. When a later analysis was performed, an Asian-associated ancestry cluster reportedly had fewer N-insertions than the roughly 700-donor mean. Associated with HLA alleles at 0.05 false discovery rate in a later analysis were around 15,000 TCR beta sequences. Using the classifier, cytomegalovirus status was reportedly diagnosed with high specificity and sensitivity.

PCR involved 60 Vbeta and 13 Jbeta primers. TCRdb's table, derived via immunoSEQ multiplex PCR, lists solely in-frame clones and lacks some. The data show under 70,000 clones, almost 85% seen once. About this clone: As yet, its antigen is unknown.

This CDR3 is built from 16 residues. The germline V gene has CDR1 MNHEY and CDR2 SMNVEV (reference sequence). Trimming left V 4 bases short and J 4 bases short, with 19 bases between. The source is a man aged 45 to 65 in good health and CMV-seronegative. This chain links TRBV27 with TRBJ1-2; D may be TRBD1 (5 bases). Input material: PBMCs. CDR3 residues: CASSSNPGRESYGYTF. In DNA, the CDR3 is TGTGCCAGCAGTTCCAACCCAGGGCGCGAATCCTATGGCTACACCTTC.